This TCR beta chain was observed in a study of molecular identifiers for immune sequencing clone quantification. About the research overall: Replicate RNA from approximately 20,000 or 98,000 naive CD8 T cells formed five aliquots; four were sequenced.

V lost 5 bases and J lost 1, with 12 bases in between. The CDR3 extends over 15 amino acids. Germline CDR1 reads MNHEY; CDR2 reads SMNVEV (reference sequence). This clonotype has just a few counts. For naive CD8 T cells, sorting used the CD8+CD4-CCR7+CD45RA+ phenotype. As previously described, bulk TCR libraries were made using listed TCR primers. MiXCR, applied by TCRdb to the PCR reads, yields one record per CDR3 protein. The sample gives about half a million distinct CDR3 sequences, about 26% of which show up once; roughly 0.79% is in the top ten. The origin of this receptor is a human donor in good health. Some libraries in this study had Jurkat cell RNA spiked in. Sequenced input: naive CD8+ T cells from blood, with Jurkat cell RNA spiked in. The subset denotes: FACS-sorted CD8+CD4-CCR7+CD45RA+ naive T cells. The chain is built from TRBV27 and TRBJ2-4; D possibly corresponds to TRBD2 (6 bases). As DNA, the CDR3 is TGTGCCAGCAGTCCCGGGGGTAGGGCCAAAAACATTCAGTACTTC. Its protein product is CASSPGGRAKNIQYF.